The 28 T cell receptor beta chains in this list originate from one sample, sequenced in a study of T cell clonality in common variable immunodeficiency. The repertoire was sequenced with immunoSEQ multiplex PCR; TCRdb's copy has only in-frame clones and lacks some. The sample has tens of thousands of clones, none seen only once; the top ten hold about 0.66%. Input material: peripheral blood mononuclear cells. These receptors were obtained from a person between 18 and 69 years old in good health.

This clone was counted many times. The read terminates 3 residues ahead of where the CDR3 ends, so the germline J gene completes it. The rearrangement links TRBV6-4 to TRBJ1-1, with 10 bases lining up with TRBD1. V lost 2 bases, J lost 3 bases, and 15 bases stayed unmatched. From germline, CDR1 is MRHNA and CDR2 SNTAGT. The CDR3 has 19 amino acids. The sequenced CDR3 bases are TGTGCCAGCAGTGACGCCGGGACAGGGGATGCTTGGGGAGACACTGAA. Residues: CASSDAGTGDAWGDTE. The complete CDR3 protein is CASSDAGTGDAWGDTEAFF.

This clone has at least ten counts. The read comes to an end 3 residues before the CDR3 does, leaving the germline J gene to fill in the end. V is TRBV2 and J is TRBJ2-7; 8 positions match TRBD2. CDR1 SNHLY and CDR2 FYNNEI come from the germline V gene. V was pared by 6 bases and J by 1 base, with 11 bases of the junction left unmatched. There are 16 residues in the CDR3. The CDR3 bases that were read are TGTGCCAGCAGCCCCCGACTAGCGTGGGGATCCTACGAG. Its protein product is CASSPRLAWGSYE. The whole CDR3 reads CASSPRLAWGSYEQYF.

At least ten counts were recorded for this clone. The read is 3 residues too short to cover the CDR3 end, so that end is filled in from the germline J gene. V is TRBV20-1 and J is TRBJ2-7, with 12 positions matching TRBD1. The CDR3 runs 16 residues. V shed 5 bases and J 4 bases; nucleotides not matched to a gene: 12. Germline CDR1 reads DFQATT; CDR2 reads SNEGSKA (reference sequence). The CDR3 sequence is CSAGGQGALGGYEQYF. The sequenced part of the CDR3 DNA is TGCAGTGCTGGGGGACAGGGGGCGCTCGGTGGGTACGAG.

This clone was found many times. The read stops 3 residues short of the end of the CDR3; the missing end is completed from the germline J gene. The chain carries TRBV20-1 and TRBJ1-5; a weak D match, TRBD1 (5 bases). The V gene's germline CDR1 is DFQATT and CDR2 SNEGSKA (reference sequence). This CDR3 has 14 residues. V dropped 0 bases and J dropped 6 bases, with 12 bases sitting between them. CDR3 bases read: TGCAGTGCTAGAGAAATGACAGTAAGTCAGCCC. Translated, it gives CSAREMTVSQP. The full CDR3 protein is CSAREMTVSQPQHF.

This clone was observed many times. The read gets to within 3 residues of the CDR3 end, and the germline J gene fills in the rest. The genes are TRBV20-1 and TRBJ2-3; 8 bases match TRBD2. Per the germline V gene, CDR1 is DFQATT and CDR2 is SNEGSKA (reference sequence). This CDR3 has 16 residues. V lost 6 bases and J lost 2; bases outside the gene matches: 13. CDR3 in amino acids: CSADDNLAGNTDTQYF. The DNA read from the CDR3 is TGCAGTGCCGACGACAATTTAGCGGGGAACACAGATACG.

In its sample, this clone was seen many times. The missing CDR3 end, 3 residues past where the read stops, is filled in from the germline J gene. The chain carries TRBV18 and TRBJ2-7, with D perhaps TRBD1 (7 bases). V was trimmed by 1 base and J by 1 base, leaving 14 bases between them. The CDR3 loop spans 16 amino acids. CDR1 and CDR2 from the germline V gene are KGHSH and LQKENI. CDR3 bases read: TGTGCCAGCTCACCACTGAACCAGGGGGGTTCCTACGAG. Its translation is CASSPLNQGGSYE. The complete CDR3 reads CASSPLNQGGSYEQYF.

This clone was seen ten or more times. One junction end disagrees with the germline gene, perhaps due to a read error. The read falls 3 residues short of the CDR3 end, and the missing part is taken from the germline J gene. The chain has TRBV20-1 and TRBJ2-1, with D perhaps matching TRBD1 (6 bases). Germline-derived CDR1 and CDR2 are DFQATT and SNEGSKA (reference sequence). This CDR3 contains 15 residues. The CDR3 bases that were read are TGCGGTGCTAGGGACCCCCGGACAGTGAACAATGAG. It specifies CGARDPRTVNNE. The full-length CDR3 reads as CGARDPRTVNNEQFF.

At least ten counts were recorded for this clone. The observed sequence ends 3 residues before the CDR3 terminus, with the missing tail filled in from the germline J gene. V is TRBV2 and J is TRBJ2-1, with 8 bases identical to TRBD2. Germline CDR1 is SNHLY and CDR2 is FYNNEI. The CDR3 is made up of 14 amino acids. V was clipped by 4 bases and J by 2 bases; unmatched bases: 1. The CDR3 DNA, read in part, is TGTGCCAGCAGTGGACTAGCGCCCTACAATGAG. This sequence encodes CASSGLAPYNE. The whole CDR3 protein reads CASSGLAPYNEQFF.

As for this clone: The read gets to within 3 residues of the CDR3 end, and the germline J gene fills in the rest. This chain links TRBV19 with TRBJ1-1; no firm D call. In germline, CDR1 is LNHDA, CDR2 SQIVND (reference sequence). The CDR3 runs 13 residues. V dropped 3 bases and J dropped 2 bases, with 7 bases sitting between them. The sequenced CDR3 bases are TGTGCCAGTAGTATCGGGTCTAACACTGAA. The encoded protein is CASSIGSNTE. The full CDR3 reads CASSIGSNTEAFF.

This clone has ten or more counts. Incomplete CDR3 DNA: TGTGCCAGCAGTGCACAGGGGGGTACGATCTACGAG. It translates to CASSAQGGTIYE. The complete CDR3 protein is CASSAQGGTIYEQYF. V gene TRBV6-1 combines with J gene TRBJ2-7, with 8 bases identical to TRBD1. Read data end 3 residues before the CDR3 end; the end is taken from the germline J gene. After removal of 4 bases from V and 3 bases from J, the junction contained 8 bases not matched to a gene. The CDR3 has 15 residues. Germline V gene sequence: CDR1 MNHNS, CDR2 SASEGT.

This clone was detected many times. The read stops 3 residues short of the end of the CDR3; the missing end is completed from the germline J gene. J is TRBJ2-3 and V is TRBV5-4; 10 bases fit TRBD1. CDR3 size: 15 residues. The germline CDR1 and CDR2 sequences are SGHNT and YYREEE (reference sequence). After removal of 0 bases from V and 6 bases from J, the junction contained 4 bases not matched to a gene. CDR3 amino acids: CASSLADRGEDTQYF. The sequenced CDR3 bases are TGTGCCAGCAGCTTGGCGGACAGGGGGGAGGATACG.

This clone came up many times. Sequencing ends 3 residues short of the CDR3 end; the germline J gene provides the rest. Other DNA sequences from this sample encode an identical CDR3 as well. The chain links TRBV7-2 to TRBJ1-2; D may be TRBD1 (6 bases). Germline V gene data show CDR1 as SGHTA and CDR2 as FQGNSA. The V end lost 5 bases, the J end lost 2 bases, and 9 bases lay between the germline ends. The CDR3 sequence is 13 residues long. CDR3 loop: CASSPDRNYGYTF. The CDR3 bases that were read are TGTGCCAGCAGCCCAGACAGGAACTATGGC.

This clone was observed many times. CDR3 sequence: CASSMGGTAYNEQFF. The CDR3 bases that were read are TGTGCCAGTAGTATGGGTGGGACAGCCTACAATGAG. The J gene is TRBJ2-1, the V gene TRBV19; 7 nucleotides agree with TRBD1. The missing CDR3 end, 3 residues past where the read stops, is filled in from the germline J gene. V lost 3 bases and J lost 2; bases outside the gene matches: 4. Germline V gives CDR1 LNHDA, CDR2 SQIVND (reference sequence). This CDR3 spans 15 amino acids.

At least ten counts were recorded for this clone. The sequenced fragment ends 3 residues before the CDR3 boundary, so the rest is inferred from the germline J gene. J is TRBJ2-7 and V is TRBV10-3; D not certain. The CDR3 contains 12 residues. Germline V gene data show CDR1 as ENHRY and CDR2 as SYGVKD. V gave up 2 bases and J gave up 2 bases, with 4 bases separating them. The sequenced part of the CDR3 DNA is TGTGCCATCAGTGAGCCCGCCTACGAG. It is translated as CAISEPAYE. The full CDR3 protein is CAISEPAYEQYF.

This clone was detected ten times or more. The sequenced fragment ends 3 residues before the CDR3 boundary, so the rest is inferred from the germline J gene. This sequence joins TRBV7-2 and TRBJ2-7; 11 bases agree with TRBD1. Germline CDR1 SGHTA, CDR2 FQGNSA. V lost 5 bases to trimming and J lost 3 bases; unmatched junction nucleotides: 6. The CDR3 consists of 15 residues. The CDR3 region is CASSLGQGVIYEQYF. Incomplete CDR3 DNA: TGTGCCAGCAGCCTGGGACAGGGGGTTATCTACGAG.

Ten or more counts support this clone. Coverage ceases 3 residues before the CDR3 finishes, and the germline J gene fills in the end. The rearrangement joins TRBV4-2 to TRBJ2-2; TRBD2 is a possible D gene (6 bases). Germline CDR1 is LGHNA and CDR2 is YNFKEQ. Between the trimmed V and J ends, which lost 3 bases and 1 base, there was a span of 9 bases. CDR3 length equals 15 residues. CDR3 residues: CASSHPAGNTGELFF. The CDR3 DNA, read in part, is TGTGCCAGCAGCCATCCAGCGGGGAACACCGGGGAG.

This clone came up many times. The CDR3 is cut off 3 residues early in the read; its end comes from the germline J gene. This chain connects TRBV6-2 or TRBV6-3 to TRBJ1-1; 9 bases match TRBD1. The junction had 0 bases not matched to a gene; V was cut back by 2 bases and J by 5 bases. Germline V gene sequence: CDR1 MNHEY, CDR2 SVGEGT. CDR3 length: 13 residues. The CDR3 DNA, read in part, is TGTGCCAGCAGTTACGACAGGGGGACTGAA. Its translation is CASSYDRGTE. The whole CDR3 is CASSYDRGTEAFF.

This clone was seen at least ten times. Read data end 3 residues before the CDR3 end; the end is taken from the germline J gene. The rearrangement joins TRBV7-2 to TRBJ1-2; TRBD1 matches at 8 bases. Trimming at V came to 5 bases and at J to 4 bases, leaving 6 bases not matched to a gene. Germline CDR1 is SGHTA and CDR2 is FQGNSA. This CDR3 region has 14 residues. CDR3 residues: CASSPRDRTYGYTF. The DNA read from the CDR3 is TGTGCCAGCAGCCCCCGGGACAGGACCTATGGC.

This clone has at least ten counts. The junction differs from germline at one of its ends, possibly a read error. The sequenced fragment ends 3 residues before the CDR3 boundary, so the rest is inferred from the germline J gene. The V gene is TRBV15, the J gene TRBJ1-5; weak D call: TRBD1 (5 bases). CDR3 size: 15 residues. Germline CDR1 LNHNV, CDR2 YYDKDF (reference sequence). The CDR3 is CASSRGDSRYQPQHF. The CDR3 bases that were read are TGTGCCTCCAGCAGAGGAGACAGCCGCTATCAGCCC.

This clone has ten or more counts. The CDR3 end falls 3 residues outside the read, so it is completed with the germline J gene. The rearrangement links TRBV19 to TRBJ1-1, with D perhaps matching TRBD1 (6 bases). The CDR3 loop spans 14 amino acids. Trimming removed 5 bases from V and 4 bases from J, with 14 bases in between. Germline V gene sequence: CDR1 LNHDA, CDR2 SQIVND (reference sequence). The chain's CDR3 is CASSSGTLRTEAFF. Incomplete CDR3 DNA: TGTGCCAGTAGTTCCGGGACATTACGCACTGAA.

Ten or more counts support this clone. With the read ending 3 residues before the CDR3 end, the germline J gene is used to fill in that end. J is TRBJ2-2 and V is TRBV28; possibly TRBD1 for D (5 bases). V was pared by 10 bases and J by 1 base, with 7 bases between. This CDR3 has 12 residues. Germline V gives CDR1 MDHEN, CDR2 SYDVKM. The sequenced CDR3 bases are TGTGCCACCCAGGGGAACACCGGGGAG. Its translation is CATQGNTGE. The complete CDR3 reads CATQGNTGELFF.

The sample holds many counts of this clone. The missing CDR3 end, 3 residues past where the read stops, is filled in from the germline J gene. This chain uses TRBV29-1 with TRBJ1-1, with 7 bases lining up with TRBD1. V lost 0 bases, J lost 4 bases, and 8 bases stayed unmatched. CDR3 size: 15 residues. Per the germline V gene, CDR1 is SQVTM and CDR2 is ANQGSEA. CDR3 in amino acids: CSVEDPTGYGTEAFF. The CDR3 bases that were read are TGCAGCGTTGAAGACCCGACAGGGTACGGCACTGAA.

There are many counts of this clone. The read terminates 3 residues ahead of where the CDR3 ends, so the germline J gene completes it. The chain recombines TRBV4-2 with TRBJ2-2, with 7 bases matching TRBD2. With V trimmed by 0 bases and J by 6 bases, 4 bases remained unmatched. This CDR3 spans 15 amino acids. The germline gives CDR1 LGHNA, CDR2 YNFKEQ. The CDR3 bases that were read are TGTGCCAGCAGCCAAGACAGCGGGGAACCCGGGGAG. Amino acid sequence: CASSQDSGEPGE. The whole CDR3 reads CASSQDSGEPGELFF.

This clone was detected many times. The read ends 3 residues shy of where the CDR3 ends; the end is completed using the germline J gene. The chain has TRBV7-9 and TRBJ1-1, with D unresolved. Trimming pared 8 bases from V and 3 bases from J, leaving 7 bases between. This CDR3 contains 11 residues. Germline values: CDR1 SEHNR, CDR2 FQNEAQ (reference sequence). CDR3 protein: CASEVHTEAFF. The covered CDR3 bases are TGTGCCAGCGAGGTACACACTGAA.

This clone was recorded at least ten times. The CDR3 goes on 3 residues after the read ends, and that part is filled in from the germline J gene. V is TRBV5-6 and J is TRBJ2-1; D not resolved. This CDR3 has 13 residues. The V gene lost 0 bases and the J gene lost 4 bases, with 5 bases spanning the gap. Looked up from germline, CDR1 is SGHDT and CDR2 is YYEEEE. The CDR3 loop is CASSLDMYNEQFF. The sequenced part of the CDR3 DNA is TGTGCCAGCAGCTTGGATATGTACAATGAG. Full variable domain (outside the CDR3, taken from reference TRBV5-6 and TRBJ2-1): DAGVTQSPTHLIKTRGQQVTLRCSPKSGHDTVSWYQQALGQGPQFIFQYYEEEERQRGNFPDRFSGHQFPNYSSELNVNALLLGDSALYLCASSLDMYNEQFFGPGTRLTVL.

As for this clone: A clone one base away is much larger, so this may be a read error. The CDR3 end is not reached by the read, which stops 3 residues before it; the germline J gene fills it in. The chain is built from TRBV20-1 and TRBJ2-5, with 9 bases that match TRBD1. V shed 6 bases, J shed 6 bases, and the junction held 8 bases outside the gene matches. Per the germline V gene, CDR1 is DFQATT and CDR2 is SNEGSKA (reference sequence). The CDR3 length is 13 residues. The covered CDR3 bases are TGCAGTGCGCACATACAGGGGGCTCAGACC. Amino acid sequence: CSAHIQGAQT. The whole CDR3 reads CSAHIQGAQTQYF.

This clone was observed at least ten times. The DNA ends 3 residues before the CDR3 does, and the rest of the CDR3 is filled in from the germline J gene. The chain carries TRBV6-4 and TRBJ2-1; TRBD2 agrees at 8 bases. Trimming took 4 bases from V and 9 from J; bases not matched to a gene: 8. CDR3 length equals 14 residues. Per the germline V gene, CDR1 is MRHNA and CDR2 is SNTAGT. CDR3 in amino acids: CASSGGLDGTEQFF. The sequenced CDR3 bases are TGTGCCAGCAGTGGGGGACTAGATGGTACTGAG.

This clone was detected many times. The covered CDR3 bases are TGTGCCAGCAGCCCGGGACAGGGGGCGGCAGATACG. Translation gives CASSPGQGAADT. The whole CDR3 sequence is CASSPGQGAADTQYF. J is TRBJ2-3 and V is TRBV11-2; TRBD1 agrees at 12 bases. The missing CDR3 end, 3 residues past where the read stops, is filled in from the germline J gene. CDR1 and CDR2 (germline): SGHAT, FQNNGV. The ends lost 5 bases at V and 4 bases at J; junction bases unmatched: 4. The length of the CDR3 is 15 residues.